This TCR beta chain was found in a study of Ad26.COV2.S vaccination and SARS-CoV-2 variants (TCRdb year 2021). About the study as a whole: Vaccine-arm donors came from COV1001, a multicentre, randomized, double-blind, placebo-controlled phase I-IIa trial of Ad26.COV2.S in healthy adults. Dosing of Ad26.COV2.S was intramuscular, at either 5x10^10 or 1x10^11 viral particles, delivered as one shot or as two shots spaced 56 days apart. TCRbeta repertoire sequencing served as the tool for gauging how specific and how broad the SARS-CoV-2-reactive T cell receptors were following Ad26.COV2.S vaccination. The TCR-sequenced set comprised around 32 samples: roughly 19 Ad26.COV2.S vaccine recipients, 5 placebo recipients and 8 SARS-CoV-2 convalescent individuals. Trial participants were randomized into five groups of five, in which low-dose or high-dose Ad26.COV2.S was given once or twice, or placebo was given on both occasions. Throughout the experiments and outcome assessment, investigators stayed blinded to trial group allocation.

The immunoSEQ Assay was used to sequence TCRbeta CDR3 regions. After extraction, genomic DNA underwent amplification by bias-controlled multiplex PCR, followed by high-throughput sequencing. As for how the authors treated the data: To quantify the absolute abundance of each unique TCRbeta CDR3 region, sequences were collapsed and filtered. Usable DNA was measured by amplifying reference genes present in all nucleated cells, and TCRbeta template counts were normalized to that usable DNA to estimate T cell fraction. Repertoire TCRs were annotated as SARS-CoV-2-specific when V gene, CDR3 amino acid sequence and J gene were exactly matched to a known reactive TCR set. The reference SARS-CoV-2 TCR set was obtained from MIRA and was filtered for enrichment in COVID-19-positive ImmuneCODE repertoires, whereby public or cross-reactive TCRs were removed. Using the MIRA antigens, annotated TCRs were further analysed by specific ORF or by position within an ORF. Depth was the summed frequency of annotated unique rearrangements, while breadth was defined as annotated unique rearrangements over total unique productive rearrangements. Two-sided Wilcoxon rank-sum tests were used to compare TCR breadth between groups. Held by TCRdb, this immuneACCESS table contains in-frame sequences only and omits some clones. Under half of the omission traces to an unresolved V gene where checked; the cause of the rest is unknown. The V and J calls and clone size come from that table; D and trimming were worked out from the DNA. The sample table records around 300,000 clones; 88% of these occur just once. The top ten clones comprise 6.4% of the sample.

Study-wide findings and limitations: Vaccine and placebo recipients had comparable non-spike TCR breadth, which fits with the vaccine containing only spike. Comparing responses between vaccine doses or regimens was not something the study was powered to do. Substantial breadth of spike-specific CD8+ and CD4+ T cell responses was reported after vaccination. It was noted by the authors that total T cell responses may have been underestimated by the TCR breadth and depth analyses. Higher spike-specific TCR breadth was observed in Ad26.COV2.S recipients than in placebo recipients (P = 0.0014).

Its CDR3 holds 12 amino acids, cysteine through phenylalanine. Just CDR3 DNA is preserved here, 36 bases in frame from base 1. CDR1 GTSNPN and CDR2 SVGIG are derived from the germline V gene (reference sequence). The V and J ends are trimmed by 5 bases and 6 bases, leaving 10 bases between them. The meaning of the sample's treatment or condition label: some 20 received Ad26.COV2.S at low or high dose, single or two shots; five or six received placebo; per-sample allocation not given. Repertoires of vaccine and placebo recipients were sequenced from samples taken on day 63 after the first injection. In Cohort 1b, about 25 adults aged 18-55 years were enrolled at a single site in Boston, USA, between 29 July and 7 August 2020. As a vaccine, Ad26.COV2.S was a replication-incompetent adenovirus type 26 vector that expressed a prefusion-stabilized SARS-CoV-2 spike protein derived from the original Wuhan strain.

As for this clone: Its antigen specificity is not known. Base qualities were left out, and no much larger clone turns up one base away.

Material: peripheral blood, obtained in a trial of Ad26.COV2.S vaccine versus placebo. The clonotype comes from a person aged 18 to 65 who received the Ad26.COV2.S COVID-19 vaccine or a placebo. The rearranged chain carries TRBV30 and TRBJ2-2; no D gene can be assigned with confidence. The CDR3 has the sequence CAWGGLAGELFF. The sequenced DNA is TGTGCCTGGGGCGGTTTGGCCGGGGAGCTGTTTTTT.